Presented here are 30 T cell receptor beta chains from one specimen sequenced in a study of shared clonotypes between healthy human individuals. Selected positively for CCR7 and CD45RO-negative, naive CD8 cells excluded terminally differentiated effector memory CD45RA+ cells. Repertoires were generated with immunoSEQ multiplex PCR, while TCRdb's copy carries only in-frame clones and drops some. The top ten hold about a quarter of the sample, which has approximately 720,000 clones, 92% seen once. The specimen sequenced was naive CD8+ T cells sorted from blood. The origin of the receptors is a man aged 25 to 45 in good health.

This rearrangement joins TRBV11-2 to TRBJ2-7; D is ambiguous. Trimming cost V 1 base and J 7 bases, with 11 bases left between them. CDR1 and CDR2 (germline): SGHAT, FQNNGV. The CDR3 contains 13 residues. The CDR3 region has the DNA TGTGCCAGCAGCTTAGGAGCTGGGGTTGAGCAGTACTTC. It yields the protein CASSLGAGVEQYF. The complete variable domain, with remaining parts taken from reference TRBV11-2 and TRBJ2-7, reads EAGVAQSPRYKIIEKRQSVAFWCNPISGHATLYWYQQILGQGPKLLIQFQNNGVVDDSQLPKDRFSAERLKGVDSTLKIQPAKLEDSAVYLCASSLGAGVEQYFGPGTRLTVT.

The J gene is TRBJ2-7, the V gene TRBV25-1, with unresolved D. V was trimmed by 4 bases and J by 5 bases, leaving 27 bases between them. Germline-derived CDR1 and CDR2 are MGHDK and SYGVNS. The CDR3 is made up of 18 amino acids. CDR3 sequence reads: CASSVSGYWQTLAHEQYF. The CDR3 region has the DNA TGTGCCAGCAGTGTGTCCGGATACTGGCAGACTCTTGCCCACGAGCAGTACTTC.

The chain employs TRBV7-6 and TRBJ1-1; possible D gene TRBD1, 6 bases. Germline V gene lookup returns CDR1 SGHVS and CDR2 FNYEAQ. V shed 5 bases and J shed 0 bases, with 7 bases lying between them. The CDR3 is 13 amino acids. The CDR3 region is CASSQGMNTEAFF. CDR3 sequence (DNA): TGTGCCAGCAGCCAGGGGATGAACACTGAAGCTTTCTTT.

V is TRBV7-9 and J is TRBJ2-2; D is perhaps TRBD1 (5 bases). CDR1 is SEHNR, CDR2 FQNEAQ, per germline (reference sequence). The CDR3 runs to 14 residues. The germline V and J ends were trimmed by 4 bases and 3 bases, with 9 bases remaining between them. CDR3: CASSSQGYTGELFF. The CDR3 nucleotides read TGTGCCAGCAGCTCTCAGGGTTACACCGGGGAGCTGTTTTTT.

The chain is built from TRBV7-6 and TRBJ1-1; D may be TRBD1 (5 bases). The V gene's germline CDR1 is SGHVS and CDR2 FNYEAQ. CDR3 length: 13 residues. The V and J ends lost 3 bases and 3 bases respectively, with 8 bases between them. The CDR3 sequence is CASSLGEDTEAFF. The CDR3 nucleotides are TGTGCCAGCAGCTTGGGGGAAGACACTGAAGCTTTCTTT.

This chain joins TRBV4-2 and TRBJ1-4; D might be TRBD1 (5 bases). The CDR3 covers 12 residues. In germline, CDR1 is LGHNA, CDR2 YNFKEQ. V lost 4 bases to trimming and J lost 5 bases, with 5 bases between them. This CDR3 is CASSPGNEKLFF. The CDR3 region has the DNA TGTGCCAGCAGCCCAGGGAATGAAAAACTGTTTTTT.

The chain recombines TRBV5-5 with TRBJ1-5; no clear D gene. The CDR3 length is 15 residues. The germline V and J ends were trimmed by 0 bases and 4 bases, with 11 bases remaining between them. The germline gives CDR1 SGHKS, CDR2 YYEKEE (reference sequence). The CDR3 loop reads CASSLAGMRNQPQHF. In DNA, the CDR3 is TGTGCCAGCAGCTTGGCCGGTATGCGAAATCAGCCCCAGCATTTT.

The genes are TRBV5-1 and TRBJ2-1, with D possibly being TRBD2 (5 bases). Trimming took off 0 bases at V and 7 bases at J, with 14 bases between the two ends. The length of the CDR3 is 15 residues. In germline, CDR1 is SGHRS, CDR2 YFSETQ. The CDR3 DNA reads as TGCGCCAGCAGCTTGGCCGGACTCCGGCAGAATGAGCAGTTCTTC. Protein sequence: CASSLAGLRQNEQFF.

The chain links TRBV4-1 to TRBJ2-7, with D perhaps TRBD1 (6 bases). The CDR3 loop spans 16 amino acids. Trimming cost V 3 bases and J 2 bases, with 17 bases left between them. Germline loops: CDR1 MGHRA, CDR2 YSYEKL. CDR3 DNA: TGCGCCAGCAGCCACTTGGGCGGACAGTCGACCTACGAGCAGTACTTC. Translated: CASSHLGGQSTYEQYF.

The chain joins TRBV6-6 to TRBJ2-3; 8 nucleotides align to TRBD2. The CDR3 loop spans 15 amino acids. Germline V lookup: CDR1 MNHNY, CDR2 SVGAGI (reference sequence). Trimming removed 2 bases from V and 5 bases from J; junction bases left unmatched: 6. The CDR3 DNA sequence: TGTGCCAGCAGTTACCCACTAGCGGAGGGAGATACGCAGTATTTT. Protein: CASSYPLAEGDTQYF.

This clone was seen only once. Here the CDR3 reads CAISRDTGELFF. The CDR3 DNA sequence: TGTGCCATCTCCAGGGACACCGGGGAGCTGTTTTTT. The chain links TRBV10-3 to TRBJ2-2; weak D call: TRBD1 (5 bases). V lost 8 bases, J lost 3 bases, and 7 bases lay in between. The CDR3 totals 12 residues. Germline CDR1 and CDR2: ENHRY and SYGVKD.

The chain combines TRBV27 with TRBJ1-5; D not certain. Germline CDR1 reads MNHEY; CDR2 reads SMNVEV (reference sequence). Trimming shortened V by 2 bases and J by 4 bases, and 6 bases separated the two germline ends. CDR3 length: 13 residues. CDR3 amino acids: CASSLKGNQPQHF. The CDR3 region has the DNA TGTGCCAGCAGTTTAAAAGGAAATCAGCCCCAGCATTTT.

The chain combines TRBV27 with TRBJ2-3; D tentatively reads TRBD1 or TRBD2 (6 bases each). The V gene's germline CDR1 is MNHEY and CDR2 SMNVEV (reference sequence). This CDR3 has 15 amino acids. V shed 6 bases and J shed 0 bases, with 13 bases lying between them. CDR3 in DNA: TGTGCCAGCAGCCGGGGGCAAACTAGCACAGATACGCAGTATTTT. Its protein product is CASSRGQTSTDTQYF.

The CDR3 DNA follows: TGCGCCAGCAGCCAAGTATCCCCAGCCCTCAATCAGCCCCAGCATTTT. This encodes CASSQVSPALNQPQHF. V usage is TRBV4-1 and J usage is TRBJ1-5; no clear D gene. The V gene's germline CDR1 is MGHRA and CDR2 YSYEKL. This CDR3 is 16 amino acids long. V was shortened by 1 base and J by 3 bases, with 13 bases between the two germline ends.

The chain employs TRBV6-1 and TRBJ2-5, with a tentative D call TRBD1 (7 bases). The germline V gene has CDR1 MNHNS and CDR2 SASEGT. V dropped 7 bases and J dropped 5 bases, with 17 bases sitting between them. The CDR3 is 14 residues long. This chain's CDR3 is CASTDPGGWETQYF. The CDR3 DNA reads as TGTGCCAGCACGGATCCAGGGGGGTGGGAGACCCAGTACTTC.

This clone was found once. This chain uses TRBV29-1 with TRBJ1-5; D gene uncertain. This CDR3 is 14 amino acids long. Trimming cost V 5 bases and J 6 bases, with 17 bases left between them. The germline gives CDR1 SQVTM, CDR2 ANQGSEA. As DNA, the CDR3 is TGCAGCGTTCAAACCGGGAATGAAGGTCAGCCCCAGCATTTT. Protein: CSVQTGNEGQPQHF.

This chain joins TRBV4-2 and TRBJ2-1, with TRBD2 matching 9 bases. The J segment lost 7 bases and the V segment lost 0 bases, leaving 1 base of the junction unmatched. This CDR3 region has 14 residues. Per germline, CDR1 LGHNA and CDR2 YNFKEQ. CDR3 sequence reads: CASSQESGRNEQFF. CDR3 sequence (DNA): TGTGCCAGCAGCCAAGAAAGCGGGAGGAATGAGCAGTTCTTC.

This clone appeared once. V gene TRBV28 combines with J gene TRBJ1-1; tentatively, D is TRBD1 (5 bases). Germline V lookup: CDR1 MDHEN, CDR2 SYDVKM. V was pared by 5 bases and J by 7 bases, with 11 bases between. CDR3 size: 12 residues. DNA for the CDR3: TGTGCCAGCAGTCCCGACAGATTTGAAGCTTTCTTT. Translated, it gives CASSPDRFEAFF.

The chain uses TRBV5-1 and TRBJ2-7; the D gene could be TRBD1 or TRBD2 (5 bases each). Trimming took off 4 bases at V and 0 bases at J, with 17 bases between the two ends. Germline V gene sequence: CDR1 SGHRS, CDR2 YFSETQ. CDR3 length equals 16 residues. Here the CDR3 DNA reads TGCGCCAGCAGCGCCCACCCGGGGACCAGCTCCTACGAGCAGTACTTC. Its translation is CASSAHPGTSSYEQYF.

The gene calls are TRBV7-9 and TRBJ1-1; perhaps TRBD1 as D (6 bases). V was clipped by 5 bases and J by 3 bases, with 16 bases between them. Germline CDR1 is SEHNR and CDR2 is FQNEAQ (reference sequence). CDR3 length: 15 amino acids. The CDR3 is CASSEAQGSDTEAFF. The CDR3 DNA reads TGTGCCAGCAGCGAAGCACAGGGATCCGACACTGAAGCTTTCTTT.

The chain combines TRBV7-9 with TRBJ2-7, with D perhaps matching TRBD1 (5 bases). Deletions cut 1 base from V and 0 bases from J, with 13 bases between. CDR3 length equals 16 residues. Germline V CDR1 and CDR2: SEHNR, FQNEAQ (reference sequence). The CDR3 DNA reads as TGTGCCAGCAGCTTAGATAAAACAGGCCGCTCCTACGAGCAGTACTTC. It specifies CASSLDKTGRSYEQYF.

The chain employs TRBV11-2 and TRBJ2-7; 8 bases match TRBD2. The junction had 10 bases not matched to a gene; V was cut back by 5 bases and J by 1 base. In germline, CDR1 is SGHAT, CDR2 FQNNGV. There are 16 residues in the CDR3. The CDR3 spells CASSHYRTSRSYEQYF. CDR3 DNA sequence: TGTGCCAGCAGCCATTATCGGACTAGCAGATCCTACGAGCAGTACTTC.

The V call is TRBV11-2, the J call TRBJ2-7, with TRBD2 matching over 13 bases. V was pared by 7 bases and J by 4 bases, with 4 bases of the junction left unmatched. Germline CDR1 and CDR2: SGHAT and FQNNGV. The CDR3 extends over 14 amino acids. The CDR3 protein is CASILAGGLYEQYF. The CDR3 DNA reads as TGTGCCAGCATACTAGCGGGAGGGCTATACGAGCAGTACTTC.

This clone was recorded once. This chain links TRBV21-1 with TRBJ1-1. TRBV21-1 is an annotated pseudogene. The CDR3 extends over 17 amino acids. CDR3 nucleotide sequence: TGTGCCAGCAGCTCGACGGAGCGTAAAAAATGGAACACTGAAGCTTTCTTT. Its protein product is CASSSTERKKWNTEAFF.

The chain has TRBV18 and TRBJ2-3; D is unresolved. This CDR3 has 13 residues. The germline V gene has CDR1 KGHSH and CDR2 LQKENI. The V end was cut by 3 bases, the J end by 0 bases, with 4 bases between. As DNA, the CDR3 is TGTGCCAGCTCACCTTCTAGCACAGATACGCAGTATTTT. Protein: CASSPSSTDTQYF. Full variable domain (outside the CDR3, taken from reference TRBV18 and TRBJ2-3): NAGVMQNPRHLVRRRGQEARLRCSPMKGHSHVYWYRQLPEEGLKFMVYLQKENIIDESGMPKERFSAEFPKEGPSILRIQQVVRGDSAAYFCASSPSSTDTQYFGPGTRLTVL.

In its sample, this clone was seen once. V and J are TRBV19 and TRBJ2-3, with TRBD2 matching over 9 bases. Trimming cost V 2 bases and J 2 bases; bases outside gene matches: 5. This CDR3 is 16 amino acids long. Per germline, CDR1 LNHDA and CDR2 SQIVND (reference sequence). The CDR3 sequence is CASSIRAGGDTDTQYF. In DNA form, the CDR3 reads TGTGCCAGTAGTATAAGGGCGGGAGGGGACACAGATACGCAGTATTTT.

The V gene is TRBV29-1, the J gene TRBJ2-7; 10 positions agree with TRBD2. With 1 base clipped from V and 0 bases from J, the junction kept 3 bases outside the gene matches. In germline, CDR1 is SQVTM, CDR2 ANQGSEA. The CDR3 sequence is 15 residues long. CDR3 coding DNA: TGCAGCGTTGAAGGGACTAGCGGCCACTCCTACGAGCAGTACTTC. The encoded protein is CSVEGTSGHSYEQYF.

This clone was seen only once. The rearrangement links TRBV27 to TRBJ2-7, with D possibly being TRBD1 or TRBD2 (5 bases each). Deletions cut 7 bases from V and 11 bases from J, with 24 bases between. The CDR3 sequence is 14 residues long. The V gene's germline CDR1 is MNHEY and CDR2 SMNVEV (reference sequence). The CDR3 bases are TGTGCCAGCAAAGGGACCGGGACGATTTGGCAAGAGTACTTC. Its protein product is CASKGTGTIWQEYF.

In DNA, the CDR3 is TGTGCCAGCAGGGGGTTGGAGACCCAGTACTTC. Its protein product is CASRGLETQYF. The chain uses TRBV11-1 and TRBJ2-5; D call uncertain. With 6 bases removed from V and 5 bases from J, the gap between germline ends came to 7 bases. The CDR3 has 11 amino acids. CDR1 SGHAT and CDR2 FQDESV come from the germline V gene (reference sequence).

The DNA for the CDR3 is TGTGCCAGCAACAGCATACTAGCTTGGGAGCAGTTCTTC. Protein: CASNSILAWEQFF. The V and J genes are TRBV6-1 and TRBJ2-1, with D maybe TRBD2 (6 bases). Trimming stripped 7 bases from V and 10 bases from J, with 17 bases between. CDR3 length: 13 residues. CDR1 MNHNS and CDR2 SASEGT come from the germline V gene.